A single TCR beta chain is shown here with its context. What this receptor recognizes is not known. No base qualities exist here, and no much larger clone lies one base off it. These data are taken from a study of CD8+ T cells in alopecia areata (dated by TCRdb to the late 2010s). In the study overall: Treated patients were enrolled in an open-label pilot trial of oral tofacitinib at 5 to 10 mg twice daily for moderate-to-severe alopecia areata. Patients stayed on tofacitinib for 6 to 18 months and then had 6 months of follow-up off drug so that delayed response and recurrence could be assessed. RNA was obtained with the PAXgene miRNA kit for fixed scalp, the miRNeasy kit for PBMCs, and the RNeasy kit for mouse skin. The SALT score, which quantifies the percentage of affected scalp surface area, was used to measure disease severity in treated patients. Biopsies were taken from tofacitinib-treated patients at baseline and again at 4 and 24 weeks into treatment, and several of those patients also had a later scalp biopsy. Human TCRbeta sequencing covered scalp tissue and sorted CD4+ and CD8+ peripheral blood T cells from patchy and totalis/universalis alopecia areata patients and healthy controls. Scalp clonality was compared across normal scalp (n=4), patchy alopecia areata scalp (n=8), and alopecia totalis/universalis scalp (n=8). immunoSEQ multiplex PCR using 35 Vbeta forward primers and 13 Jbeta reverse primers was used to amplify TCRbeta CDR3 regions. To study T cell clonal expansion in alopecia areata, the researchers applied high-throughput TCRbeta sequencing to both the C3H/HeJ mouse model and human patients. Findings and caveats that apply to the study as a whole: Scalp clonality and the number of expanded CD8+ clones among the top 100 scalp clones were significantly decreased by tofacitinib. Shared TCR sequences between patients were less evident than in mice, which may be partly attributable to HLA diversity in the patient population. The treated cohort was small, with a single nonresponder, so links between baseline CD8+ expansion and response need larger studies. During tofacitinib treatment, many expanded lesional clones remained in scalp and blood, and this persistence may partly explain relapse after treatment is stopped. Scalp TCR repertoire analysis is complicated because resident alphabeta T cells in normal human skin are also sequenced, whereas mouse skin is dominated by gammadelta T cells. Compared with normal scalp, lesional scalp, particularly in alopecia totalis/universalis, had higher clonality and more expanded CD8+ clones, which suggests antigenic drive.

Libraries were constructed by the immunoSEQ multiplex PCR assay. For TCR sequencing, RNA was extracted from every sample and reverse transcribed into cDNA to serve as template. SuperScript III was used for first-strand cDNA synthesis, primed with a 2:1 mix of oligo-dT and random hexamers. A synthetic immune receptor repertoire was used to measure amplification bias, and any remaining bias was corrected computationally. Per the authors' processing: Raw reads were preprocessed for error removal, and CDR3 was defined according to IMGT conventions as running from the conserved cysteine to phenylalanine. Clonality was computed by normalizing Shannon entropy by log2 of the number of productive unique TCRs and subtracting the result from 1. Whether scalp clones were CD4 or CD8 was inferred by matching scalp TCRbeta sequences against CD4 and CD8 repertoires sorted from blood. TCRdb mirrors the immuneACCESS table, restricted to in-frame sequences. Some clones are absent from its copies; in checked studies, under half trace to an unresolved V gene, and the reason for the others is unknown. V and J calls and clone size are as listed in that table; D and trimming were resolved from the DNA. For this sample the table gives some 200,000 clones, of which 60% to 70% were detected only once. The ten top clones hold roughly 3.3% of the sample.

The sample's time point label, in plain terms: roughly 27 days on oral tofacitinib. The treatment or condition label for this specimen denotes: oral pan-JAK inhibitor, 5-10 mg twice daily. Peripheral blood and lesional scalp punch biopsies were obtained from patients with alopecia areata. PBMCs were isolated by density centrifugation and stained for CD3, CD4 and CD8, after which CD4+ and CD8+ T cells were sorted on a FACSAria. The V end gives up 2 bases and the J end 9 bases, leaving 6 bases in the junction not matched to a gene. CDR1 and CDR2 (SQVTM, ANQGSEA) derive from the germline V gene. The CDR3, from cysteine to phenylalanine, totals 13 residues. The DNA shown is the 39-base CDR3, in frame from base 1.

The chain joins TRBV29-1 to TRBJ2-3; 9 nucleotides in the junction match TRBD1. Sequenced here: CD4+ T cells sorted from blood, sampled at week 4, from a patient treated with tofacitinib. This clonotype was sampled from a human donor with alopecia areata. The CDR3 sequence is CSVEIQGARTQYF. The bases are TGCAGCGTTGAAATACAGGGGGCGCGAACGCAGTATTTT.